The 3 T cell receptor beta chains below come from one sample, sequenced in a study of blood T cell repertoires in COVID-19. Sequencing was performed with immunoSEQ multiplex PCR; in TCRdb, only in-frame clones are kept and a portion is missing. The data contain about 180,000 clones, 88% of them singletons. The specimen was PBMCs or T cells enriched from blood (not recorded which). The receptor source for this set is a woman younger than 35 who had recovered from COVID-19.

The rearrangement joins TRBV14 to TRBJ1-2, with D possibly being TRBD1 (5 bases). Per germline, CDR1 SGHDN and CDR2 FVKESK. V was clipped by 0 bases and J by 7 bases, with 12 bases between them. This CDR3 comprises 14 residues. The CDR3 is CASSQDPRVGGYTF. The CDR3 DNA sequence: TGTGCCAGCAGCCAAGATCCCAGGGTTGGTGGCTACACCTTC.

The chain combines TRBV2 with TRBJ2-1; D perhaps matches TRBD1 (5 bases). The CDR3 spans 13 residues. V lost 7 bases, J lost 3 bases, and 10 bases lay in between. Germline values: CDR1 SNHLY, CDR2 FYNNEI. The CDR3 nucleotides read TGTGCCAGCACGCAGGGTGACTACAATGAGCAGTTCTTC. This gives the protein CASTQGDYNEQFF.

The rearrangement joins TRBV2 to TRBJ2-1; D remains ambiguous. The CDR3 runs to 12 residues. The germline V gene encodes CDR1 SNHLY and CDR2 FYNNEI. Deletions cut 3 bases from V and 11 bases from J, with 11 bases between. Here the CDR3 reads CASSEGSIKQFF. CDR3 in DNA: TGTGCCAGCAGTGAGGGTAGCATAAAGCAGTTCTTC. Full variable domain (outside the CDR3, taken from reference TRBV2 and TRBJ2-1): EPEVTQTPSHQVTQMGQEVILRCVPISNHLYFYWYRQILGQKVEFLVSFYNNEISEKSEIFDDQFSVERPDGSNFTLKIRSTKLEDSAMYFCASSEGSIKQFFGPGTRLTVL.